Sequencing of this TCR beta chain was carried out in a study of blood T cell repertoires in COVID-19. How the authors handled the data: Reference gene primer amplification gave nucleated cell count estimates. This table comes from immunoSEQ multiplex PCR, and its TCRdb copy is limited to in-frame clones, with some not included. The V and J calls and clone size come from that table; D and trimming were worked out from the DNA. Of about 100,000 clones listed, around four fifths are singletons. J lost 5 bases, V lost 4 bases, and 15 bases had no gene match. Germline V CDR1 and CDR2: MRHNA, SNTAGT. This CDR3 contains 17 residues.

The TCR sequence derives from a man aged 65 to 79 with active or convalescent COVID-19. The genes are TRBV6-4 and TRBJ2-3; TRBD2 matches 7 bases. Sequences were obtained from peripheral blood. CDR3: CASSAYSGTPGRDTQYF. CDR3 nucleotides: TGTGCCAGCAGTGCCTACAGCGGGACTCCCGGCCGAGATACGCAGTATTTT.